The 22 T cell receptor beta chains below come from one sample, sequenced in a study of CD8 T cells in ankylosing spondylitis. TCRdb re-analysed the 5' RACE reads in MiXCR, keeping a single row per CDR3 protein. The top ten hold 0.61% of the sample, which has more than 200,000 distinct CDR3 sequences, about 24% seen once. Sequencing was performed on blood, either unsorted or a sorted T cell fraction (not recorded which). These receptors all come from a male donor with ankylosing spondylitis or in good health (not recorded which).

This clonotype was counted only a few times. The V gene is TRBV20-1, the J gene TRBJ1-5, with D possibly being TRBD1 (6 bases). This CDR3 spans 16 amino acids. The V and J ends lost 0 bases and 6 bases respectively, with 18 bases between them. The germline V gene encodes CDR1 DFQATT and CDR2 SNEGSKA (reference sequence). This CDR3 reads CSAREQGMIFGQPQHF. The CDR3 nucleotides read TGCAGTGCTAGAGAGCAGGGGATGATCTTCGGTCAGCCCCAGCATTTT.

This clonotype came up many times. This chain connects TRBV7-9 to TRBJ2-5; D tentatively reads TRBD1 or TRBD2 (5 bases each). V was shortened by 3 bases and J by 5 bases, with 13 bases between the two germline ends. The CDR3 sequence is 14 residues long. Germline V gene sequence: CDR1 SEHNR, CDR2 FQNEAQ (reference sequence). The CDR3 loop reads CASSLGDTRETQYF. The CDR3 region has the DNA TGTGCCAGCAGCTTGGGGGATACTAGGGAGACCCAGTACTTC. The whole variable domain, filled in from reference TRBV7-9 and TRBJ2-5, reads DTGVSQNPRHKITKRGQNVTFRCDPISEHNRLYWYRQTLGQGPEFLTYFQNEAQLEKSRLLSDRFSAERPKGSFSTLEIQRTEQGDSAMYLCASSLGDTRETQYFGPGTRLLVL.

This clonotype appeared a few times. This chain connects TRBV6-1 to TRBJ1-2; D ambiguous. Germline CDR1 MNHNS, CDR2 SASEGT. V lost 6 bases and J 4 bases, leaving 18 bases between the germline ends. The CDR3 length is 15 residues. CDR3 protein: CASRIDGSEAYGYTF. The CDR3 DNA follows: TGTGCCAGCAGGATTGACGGATCTGAGGCCTATGGCTACACCTTC.

The chain joins TRBV10-3 to TRBJ2-2, with D uncertain. Germline CDR1 and CDR2: ENHRY and SYGVKD. This CDR3 is 14 amino acids long. Deletions cut 4 bases from V and 0 bases from J, with 6 bases between. The CDR3 region is CAISVQPNTGELFF. The CDR3 bases are TGTGCCATCAGTGTCCAGCCGAACACCGGGGAGCTGTTTTTT.

The sample holds many counts of this clonotype. The chain carries TRBV5-1 and TRBJ2-5, with D hard to call. CDR3 size: 16 residues. Germline assignment: CDR1 SGHRS and CDR2 YFSETQ. V lost 0 bases to trimming and J lost 2 bases, with 14 bases between them. The CDR3, as DNA: TGCGCCAGCAGCTTGGGAGCGCGGAGTATTCAAGAGACCCAGTACTTC. It translates to CASSLGARSIQETQYF. The whole variable domain, filled in from reference TRBV5-1 and TRBJ2-5, reads KAGVTQTPRYLIKTRGQQVTLSCSPISGHRSVSWYQQTPGQGLQFLFEYFSETQRNKGNFPGRFSGRQFSNSRSEMNVSTLELGDSALYLCASSLGARSIQETQYFGPGTRLLVL.

This clonotype was recorded at least ten times. The rearrangement uses TRBV28 and TRBJ2-1; D is perhaps TRBD1 (6 bases). V gave up 2 bases and J gave up 0 bases, with 17 bases separating them. CDR3 length: 18 residues. CDR1 and CDR2 (germline): MDHEN, SYDVKM. This chain's CDR3 is CASSLDTGTKSSYNEQFF. In nucleotides, the CDR3 is TGTGCCAGCAGTTTAGACACCGGGACAAAGAGCTCCTACAATGAGCAGTTCTTC.

This clonotype was seen a single time. The germline gene is not matched at one end of the junction; a read error may be the cause. The chain uses TRBV11-2 and TRBJ2-5, with D possibly matching TRBD1 (5 bases). In germline, CDR1 is SGHAT, CDR2 FQNNGV. The CDR3 has 13 amino acids. CDR3 loop: CASSLDERRAKNF. Here the CDR3 DNA reads TGTGCCAGCAGCTTAGATGAGCGCAGGGCCAAGAACTTC.

At least ten counts were recorded for this clonotype. The genes are TRBV20-1 and TRBJ2-5; unclear D gene. Germline assignment: CDR1 DFQATT and CDR2 SNEGSKA (reference sequence). This CDR3 contains 14 residues. Trimming removed 6 bases at V and 5 bases at J, with 19 bases between. This CDR3 is CSAPTDWLGETQYF. In DNA, the CDR3 is TGCAGTGCCCCGACTGACTGGTTGGGCGAGACCCAGTACTTC.

This clonotype appeared many times. This chain joins TRBV18 and TRBJ2-3, with a tentative D call TRBD2 (7 bases). The CDR3 covers 17 residues. Trimming stripped 4 bases from V and 1 base from J, with 18 bases between. Germline V gene data show CDR1 as KGHSH and CDR2 as LQKENI. The CDR3 sequence is CASSLNRGAGGTDTQYF. In DNA form, the CDR3 reads TGTGCCAGCTCACTTAACCGGGGGGCAGGAGGCACAGATACGCAGTATTTT.

This clonotype has at least ten counts. V gene TRBV29-1 combines with J gene TRBJ2-5, with TRBD1 identical over 7 bases. Germline CDR1 and CDR2: SQVTM and ANQGSEA. This CDR3 is 12 amino acids long. V gave up 5 bases and J gave up 2 bases; unmatched junction bases: 2. CDR3 in amino acids: CSVLGQQETQYF. The CDR3 nucleotides are TGCAGCGTTCTGGGACAGCAAGAGACCCAGTACTTC.

In this sample, this clonotype turned up a few times. This rearrangement joins TRBV20-1 to TRBJ2-1; a possible D gene is TRBD1 (5 bases). Germline V CDR1 and CDR2: DFQATT, SNEGSKA (reference sequence). The V end lost 1 base, the J end lost 6 bases, and 22 bases lay between the germline ends. The CDR3 spans 17 residues. CDR3 in amino acids: CSARGGGEFPVLNEQFF. The DNA of the CDR3 is TGCAGTGCTAGAGGGGGCGGAGAGTTTCCCGTGCTCAATGAGCAGTTCTTC.

This clonotype was seen only a few times. The chain employs TRBV6-1 and TRBJ2-1; 8 nucleotides align to TRBD2. The CDR3 is made up of 14 amino acids. With V trimmed by 2 bases and J by 8 bases, 5 bases remained unmatched. The germline gives CDR1 MNHNS, CDR2 SASEGT. CDR3: CASSELGGAYEQFF. CDR3 nucleotide sequence: TGTGCCAGCAGTGAACTCGGGGGGGCCTATGAGCAGTTCTTC.

The genes are TRBV4-2 and TRBJ2-1; 11 nucleotides line up with TRBD2. V was pared by 0 bases and J by 7 bases, with 5 bases of the junction left unmatched. Per the germline V gene, CDR1 is LGHNA and CDR2 is YNFKEQ. The CDR3 has 16 residues. The CDR3 here is CASSQDLAGGLNEQFF. The CDR3 DNA sequence: TGTGCCAGCAGCCAAGATCTAGCGGGGGGCCTAAATGAGCAGTTCTTC.

The rearrangement links TRBV7-2 to TRBJ2-2, with 8 nucleotides matching TRBD1. CDR1 and CDR2 (germline): SGHTA, FQGNSA. The junction had 16 bases not matched to a gene; V was cut back by 5 bases and J by 8 bases. The CDR3 totals 17 residues. CDR3 residues: CASSPQAGQAIGGELFF. As DNA, the CDR3 is TGTGCCAGCAGCCCCCAGGCGGGACAGGCAATAGGAGGGGAGCTGTTTTTT.

V gene TRBV4-1 combines with J gene TRBJ2-3; D not certain. Germline V gives CDR1 MGHRA, CDR2 YSYEKL. There are 14 residues in the CDR3. V lost 2 bases, J lost 10 bases, and 16 bases lay in between. CDR3 nucleotides: TGCGCCAGCAGCCAACTTGCCCGCCGGGCGGCGCAGTATTTT. Translation: CASSQLARRAAQYF.

This clonotype was found many times. The chain recombines TRBV12-3 or TRBV12-4 with TRBJ2-2; D is undetermined. Between the trimmed V and J ends, which lost 6 bases and 6 bases, there was a span of 8 bases. The CDR3 loop spans 12 amino acids. CDR3 sequence (DNA): TGTGCCAGCAGCTCCTCGGCCGGGGAGCTGTTTTTT. Encoded protein: CASSSSAGELFF.

This clonotype was observed many times. The chain combines TRBV7-8 with TRBJ2-3; D not resolved. The germline V gene has CDR1 SGHVS and CDR2 FQNEAQ. The CDR3 runs to 17 residues. The V gene lost 5 bases and the J gene lost 4 bases, with 22 bases spanning the gap. The CDR3 spells CASSALAGPNYPDTQYF. The CDR3 DNA follows: TGTGCCAGCAGCGCTCTCGCCGGGCCTAATTATCCAGATACGCAGTATTTT.

This rearrangement joins TRBV9 to TRBJ2-1, with 11 positions matching TRBD2. Germline loops: CDR1 SGDLS, CDR2 YYNGEE. V gave up 7 bases and J gave up 7 bases; unmatched junction bases: 7. This CDR3 spans 14 amino acids. The CDR3 loop is CASVAGTSGNEQFF. CDR3 sequence (DNA): TGTGCCAGCGTCGCCGGGACTAGCGGTAATGAGCAGTTCTTC. Full variable domain (rest looked up from reference TRBV9 and TRBJ2-1): DSGVTQTPKHLITATGQRVTLRCSPRSGDLSVYWYQQSLDQGLQFLIQYYNGEERAKGNILERFSAQQFPDLHSELNLSSLELGDSALYFCASVAGTSGNEQFFGPGTRLTVL.

This chain uses TRBV7-2 with TRBJ2-1, with D unclear. The V end lost 2 bases, the J end lost 5 bases, and 7 bases lay between the germline ends. The CDR3 is 13 amino acids. Germline V lookup: CDR1 SGHTA, CDR2 FQGNSA. The CDR3 region is CASSLLRDNEQFF. The CDR3 coding sequence is TGTGCCAGCAGCTTATTACGGGACAATGAGCAGTTCTTC.

The sample holds a few counts of this clonotype. This chain joins TRBV3-1 and TRBJ2-2, with a weak D call TRBD2 (7 bases). V lost 4 bases and J 3 bases, leaving 15 bases between the germline ends. There are 16 residues in the CDR3. CDR1 and CDR2 (germline): LGHDT, YNNKEL (reference sequence). The CDR3 reads CASSRRGGSYTGELFF. The CDR3 DNA reads TGTGCCAGCAGCCGCAGGGGAGGGTCCTACACCGGGGAGCTGTTTTTT.

This clonotype was recorded at least ten times. V is TRBV29-1 and J is TRBJ2-1; 8 bases agree with TRBD2. The ends lost 4 bases at V and 3 bases at J; junction bases unmatched: 8. This CDR3 contains 15 residues. Germline loops: CDR1 SQVTM, CDR2 ANQGSEA. DNA of the CDR3: TGCAGCGTTGTCGGCCGTGCGGGGGGCTACAATGAGCAGTTCTTC. Translation gives CSVVGRAGGYNEQFF.

This clonotype was seen at least ten times. The chain combines TRBV10-1 with TRBJ2-3; 10 nucleotides align to TRBD1. V lost 2 bases and J lost 5; bases outside the gene matches: 4. The germline gives CDR1 WNHNN, CDR2 SYGVQD (reference sequence). This CDR3 comprises 15 residues. CDR3 DNA: TGCGCCAGCAGTGAGACGGGGACAGGGGAAGATACGCAGTATTTT. Amino acids: CASSETGTGEDTQYF.